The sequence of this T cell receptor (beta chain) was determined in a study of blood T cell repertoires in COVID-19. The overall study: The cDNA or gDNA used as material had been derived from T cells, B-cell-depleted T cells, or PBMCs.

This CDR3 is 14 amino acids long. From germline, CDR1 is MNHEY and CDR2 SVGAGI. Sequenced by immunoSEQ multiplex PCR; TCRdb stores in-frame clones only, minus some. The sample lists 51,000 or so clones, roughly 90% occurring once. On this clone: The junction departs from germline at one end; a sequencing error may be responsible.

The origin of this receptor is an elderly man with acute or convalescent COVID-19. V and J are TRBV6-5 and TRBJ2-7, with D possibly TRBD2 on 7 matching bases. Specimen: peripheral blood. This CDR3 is CASSYGSGGYAQYF. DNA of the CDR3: TGTGCCAGCAGTTACGGATCGGGGGGCTACGCGCAGTACTTC.